Below are 20 T cell receptor beta chains sequenced from a single sample in a study of T-cell memory formation after mild COVID-19. TCRdb analysed the 5' RACE reads with MiXCR anew, one entry per CDR3 protein. The sample has 300,000 to 350,000 distinct CDR3 sequences; just under 20% are singletons. Sequencing was done on a sample of PBMCs or a T cell subset sorted from them (not recorded which). Receptor source: a man between 18 and 29 years old who had mild COVID-19 (a few samples of this study predate the infection). Cell type and time point are not known.

In this sample, this clonotype turned up a few times. The chain carries TRBV6-2 or TRBV6-3 and TRBJ2-3, with 8 bases identical to TRBD2. The V segment lost 8 bases and the J segment 5 bases; nucleotides outside the gene matches: 12. Germline CDR1 MNHEY, CDR2 SVGEGT. The CDR3 spans 15 residues. The CDR3 DNA reads as TGTGCCAGCGGTTCAGCGGGGGAGGGGGAAGATACGCAGTATTTT. Protein: CASGSAGEGEDTQYF.

This chain joins TRBV5-1 and TRBJ2-7, with D possibly being TRBD2 (6 bases). The germline CDR1 and CDR2 sequences are SGHRS and YFSETQ. V was trimmed by 2 bases and J by 0 bases, leaving 12 bases between them. This CDR3 region has 15 residues. Here the CDR3 reads CASSLEAGSSYEQYF. The CDR3 coding sequence is TGCGCCAGCAGCTTAGAGGCGGGAAGCTCCTACGAGCAGTACTTC.

V is TRBV7-9 and J is TRBJ1-4, with D perhaps matching TRBD1 (5 bases). CDR1 is SEHNR, CDR2 FQNEAQ, per germline (reference sequence). The germline V and J ends were trimmed by 5 bases and 8 bases, with 21 bases remaining between them. The CDR3 totals 16 residues. The CDR3 is CASSPGTGDLTEKLFF. CDR3 coding DNA: TGTGCCAGCAGCCCAGGGACGGGCGATCTGACGGAAAAACTGTTTTTT.

This clonotype was seen only a few times. The chain is built from TRBV29-1 and TRBJ2-3; possibly TRBD1 for D (5 bases). The CDR3 totals 14 residues. Trimming left V 4 bases short and J 1 base short, with 12 bases between. Germline V gives CDR1 SQVTM, CDR2 ANQGSEA. The CDR3 sequence is CSVASGARTDTQYF. Here the CDR3 DNA reads TGCAGCGTTGCATCTGGGGCCCGCACAGATACGCAGTATTTT.

This clonotype was recorded many times. The V and J genes are TRBV5-8 and TRBJ2-1, with D possibly matching TRBD2 (6 bases). Germline V lookup: CDR1 SGHTS, CDR2 YDEGEE. The CDR3 is 16 amino acids. V shed 2 bases and J shed 1 base, with 13 bases lying between them. The CDR3 DNA sequence: TGTGCCAGCAGCTTTTTCCGGGGGAATTCCTACAATGAGCAGTTCTTC. Translating gives CASSFFRGNSYNEQFF.

This clonotype was detected a few times. The chain couples TRBV24-1 to TRBJ2-4, with D tentatively TRBD1 (6 bases). The CDR3 loop spans 14 amino acids. V lost 2 bases to trimming and J lost 7 bases, with 11 bases between them. CDR1 KGHDR and CDR2 SFDVKD come from the germline V gene. The CDR3 DNA reads TGTGCCACCAGTGATTCGACGGACAGTAACATTCAGTACTTC. Its protein product is CATSDSTDSNIQYF.

This clonotype occurred a few times. The chain joins TRBV5-1 to TRBJ2-3, with 13 bases matching TRBD2. V shed 0 bases, J shed 0 bases, and the junction held 4 bases outside the gene matches. The CDR3 sequence is 18 residues long. Germline loops: CDR1 SGHRS, CDR2 YFSETQ. The CDR3: CASSLEGLAGRSTDTQYF. The CDR3 DNA sequence: TGCGCCAGCAGCTTGGAGGGACTAGCGGGGCGGAGCACAGATACGCAGTATTTT.

The V gene is TRBV10-3, the J gene TRBJ2-1; 10 bases fit TRBD2. Germline CDR1 ENHRY, CDR2 SYGVKD. The CDR3 contains 15 residues. V was pared by 6 bases and J by 9 bases, with 11 bases of the junction left unmatched. The CDR3 coding sequence is TGTGCCATCAGAAAAACGGGACTAGCGAACGTTGAGCAGTTCTTC. Encoded protein: CAIRKTGLANVEQFF.

The chain couples TRBV7-9 to TRBJ1-6; D gene ambiguous. Trimming removed 2 bases at V and 8 bases at J, with 13 bases between. The V gene's germline CDR1 is SEHNR and CDR2 FQNEAQ (reference sequence). This CDR3 contains 15 residues. Here the CDR3 DNA reads TGTGCCAGCAGCTTATTTGGAGATTTAGATTCACCCCTCCACTTT. Its translation is CASSLFGDLDSPLHF.

The V call is TRBV4-1, the J call TRBJ1-1; TRBD1 agrees at 8 bases. V trimming: 0 bases; J trimming: 6 bases; junction bases outside the gene matches: 6. The CDR3 has 15 amino acids. Germline-derived CDR1 and CDR2 are MGHRA and YSYEKL. DNA of the CDR3: TGCGCCAGCAGCCAAGATCATGGACAGGGCTCTGAAGCTTTCTTT. It translates to CASSQDHGQGSEAFF.

There are a few counts of this clonotype. The genes are TRBV15 and TRBJ2-5; TRBD1 agrees at 8 bases. V gave up 0 bases and J gave up 10 bases; unmatched junction bases: 7. Germline loops: CDR1 LNHNV, CDR2 YYDKDF (reference sequence). This CDR3 is 14 amino acids long. The CDR3 protein is CATSRDSGGDGQYF. CDR3 DNA: TGTGCCACCAGCAGAGATTCAGGGGGCGACGGCCAGTACTTC.

This chain links TRBV5-1 with TRBJ1-1, with D tentatively TRBD1 (5 bases). Trimming stripped 0 bases from V and 0 bases from J, with 12 bases between. The CDR3 contains 16 residues. In germline, CDR1 is SGHRS, CDR2 YFSETQ. The DNA of the CDR3 is TGCGCCAGCAGCTTGGATAAGGGGATATTGAACACTGAAGCTTTCTTT. It translates to CASSLDKGILNTEAFF.

Comment on this clonotype: At one end, the junction sequence differs from germline, possibly due to a read error. The chain carries TRBV6-5 and TRBJ2-5; 13 nucleotides line up with TRBD2. Germline V gene lookup returns CDR1 MNHEY and CDR2 SVGAGI. This CDR3 region has 16 residues. The CDR3 sequence is CASSYAGLAGMETEYF. In DNA, the CDR3 is TGTGCCAGCAGTTACGCGGGACTAGCGGGGATGGAGACCGAGTACTTC.

This chain connects TRBV7-3 to TRBJ2-2; tentative D call: TRBD2 (5 bases). The germline V gene encodes CDR1 SGHTA and CDR2 FQGTGA. This CDR3 is built from 13 residues. The V end was cut by 4 bases, the J end by 6 bases, with 9 bases between. Written as DNA, the CDR3 is TGTGCCAGCAGCTCGGGGTTCCCCGGGGAGCTGTTTTTT. Protein product: CASSSGFPGELFF.

This clonotype came up a few times. V usage is TRBV7-6 and J usage is TRBJ2-7; D is uncertain. The CDR3 extends over 15 amino acids. The V gene lost 0 bases and the J gene lost 2 bases, with 11 bases spanning the gap. In germline, CDR1 is SGHVS, CDR2 FNYEAQ. The CDR3 sequence: CASSLAVGWTYEQYV. CDR3 sequence (DNA): TGTGCCAGCAGCTTAGCGGTGGGGTGGACCTACGAGCAGTACGTC.

In nucleotides, the CDR3 is TGCAGCGCCGCCGACAGTCCCAATCAGCCCCAGCATTTT. It codes for CSAADSPNQPQHF. The V call is TRBV29-1, the J call TRBJ1-5; perhaps TRBD1 as D (5 bases). Germline assignment: CDR1 SQVTM and CDR2 ANQGSEA. V lost 7 bases to trimming and J lost 3 bases, with 13 bases between them. CDR3 length: 13 residues.

A few counts support this clonotype. J is TRBJ2-3 and V is TRBV5-1; 7 bases are a match to TRBD2. CDR1 SGHRS and CDR2 YFSETQ come from the germline V gene. The CDR3 runs 16 residues. The V gene end was trimmed by 0 bases and the J gene end by 5 bases; junction bases not matched to a gene: 9. CDR3: CASSLGRGTIRDTQYF. CDR3 bases: TGCGCCAGCAGCTTGGGGCGGGGGACCATTCGAGATACGCAGTATTTT.

The DNA of the CDR3 is TGTGCCAGCAGGGTGGTCGGCGTGGAGACCCAGTACTTC. Protein product: CASRVVGVETQYF. This chain joins TRBV12-3 or TRBV12-4 and TRBJ2-5; D remains unclear. Trimming took 6 bases from V and 5 from J, leaving 13 bases between them. CDR3 length: 13 residues.

This clonotype was counted between two and nine times. V is TRBV7-3 and J is TRBJ2-5; possibly TRBD1 for D (7 bases). Germline V CDR1 and CDR2: SGHTA, FQGTGA. V was shortened by 4 bases and J by 4 bases, with 13 bases between the two germline ends. The CDR3 totals 14 residues. DNA of the CDR3: TGTGCCAGCAGCTCCCAGGGGGGTGCAGAGACCCAGTACTTC. It translates to CASSSQGGAETQYF.

The CDR3 region is CASSLSGVSYEQYF. The CDR3 region has the DNA TGTGCCAGCAGTTTATCGGGCGTCTCCTACGAGCAGTACTTC. The chain recombines TRBV27 with TRBJ2-7, with unresolved D. Germline-derived CDR1 and CDR2 are MNHEY and SMNVEV (reference sequence). V was pared by 0 bases and J by 0 bases, with 6 bases between. There are 14 residues in the CDR3.